The present T cell receptor beta chain was sequenced within a study of cytomegalovirus exposure and HLA in healthy donors. The study's findings and limits: Later work associated 16,951 TCR beta sequences with HLA alleles at 0.05 false discovery rate. Later analysis demonstrated an association between a missense DCLRE1C variant and TCR beta V- and J-gene trimming.

The primer mix had 60 Vbeta and 13 Jbeta primers. Repertoires were generated with immunoSEQ multiplex PCR, while TCRdb's copy carries only in-frame clones and drops some. The repertoire consists of 120,000 or so clones, with roughly 71% occurring once and the leading ten covering around 5.5%. From germline, CDR1 is WSHSY and CDR2 SAAADI. The CDR3 covers 15 residues. V lost 7 bases to trimming and J lost 5 bases; unmatched junction nucleotides: 9. As regards this clone: Its antigen is not identified.

Sequencing used PBMCs. J is TRBJ2-2 and V is TRBV10-2; 8 bases align to TRBD1. This sequence was found in a woman in her forties or fifties in good health and CMV-seropositive. CDR3 amino acids: CASIPGTGPTGELFF. The CDR3 DNA sequence: TGCGCCAGCATACCCGGGACAGGACCAACCGGGGAGCTGTTTTTT.